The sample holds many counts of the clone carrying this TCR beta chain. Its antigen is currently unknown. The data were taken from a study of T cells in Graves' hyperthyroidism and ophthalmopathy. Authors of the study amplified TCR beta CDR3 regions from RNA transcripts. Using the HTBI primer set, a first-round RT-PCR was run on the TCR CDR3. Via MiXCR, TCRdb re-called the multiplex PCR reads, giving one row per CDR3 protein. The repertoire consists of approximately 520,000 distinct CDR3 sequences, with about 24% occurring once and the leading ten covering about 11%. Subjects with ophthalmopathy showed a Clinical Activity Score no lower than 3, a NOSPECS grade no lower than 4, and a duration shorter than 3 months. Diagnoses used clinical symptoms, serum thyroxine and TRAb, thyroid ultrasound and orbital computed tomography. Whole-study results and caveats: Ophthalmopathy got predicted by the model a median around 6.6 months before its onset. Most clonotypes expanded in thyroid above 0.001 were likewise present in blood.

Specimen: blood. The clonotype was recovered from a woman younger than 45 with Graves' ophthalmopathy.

In DNA form, the CDR3 reads TGTGCCTGGGGCCGCGCCTCTGGAAACACCATATATTTT. Its translation: CAWGRASGNTIYF. The rearrangement uses TRBV30 and TRBJ1-3; D is unclear. The CDR3 extends over 13 amino acids. V lost 5 bases and J lost 0, with 8 bases in between. Per the germline V gene, CDR1 is GTSNPN and CDR2 is SVGIG (reference sequence).